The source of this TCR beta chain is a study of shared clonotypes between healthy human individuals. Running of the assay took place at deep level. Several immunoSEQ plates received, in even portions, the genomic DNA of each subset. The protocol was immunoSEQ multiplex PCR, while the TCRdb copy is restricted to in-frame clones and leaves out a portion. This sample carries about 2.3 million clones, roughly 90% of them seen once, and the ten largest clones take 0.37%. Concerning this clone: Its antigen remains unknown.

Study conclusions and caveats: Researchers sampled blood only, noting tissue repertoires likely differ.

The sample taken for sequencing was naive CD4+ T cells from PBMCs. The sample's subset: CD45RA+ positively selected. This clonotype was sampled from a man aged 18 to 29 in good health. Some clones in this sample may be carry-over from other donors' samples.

DNA of the CDR3: TGTGCCAGCAGCCACAGGGACGGCTATGGCTACACCTTC. This translates into CASSHRDGYGYTF. The chain employs TRBV6-5 and TRBJ1-2; weak D call: TRBD1 (6 bases). CDR1 is MNHEY and CDR2 is SVGAGI in the germline V gene. This CDR3 spans 13 amino acids. V lost 6 bases to trimming and J lost 4 bases, with 12 bases between them.